Presented here are 23 T cell receptor beta chains from one specimen sequenced in a study of OX40 agonist ivuxolimab in advanced cancers. Assay: immunoSEQ multiplex PCR; the TCRdb copy retains only in-frame clones and omits some. The sample shows under 85,000 clones, around 87% of them seen only once. Sequences were derived from CD4+ or CD8+ T cells sorted from blood, sampled in a trial of the OX40 agonist ivuxolimab. These receptors were collected from an adult with an advanced solid tumor such as melanoma, head and neck, liver or kidney cancer.

The chain employs TRBV5-1 and TRBJ1-1; the D is unclear. CDR3 length: 13 amino acids. V was trimmed by 0 bases and J by 4 bases, leaving 7 bases between them. CDR1 and CDR2 (germline): SGHRS, YFSETQ. The CDR3 bases are TGCGCCAGCAGCTTGGAACAGAGCACTGAAGCTTTCTTT. Amino acid sequence: CASSLEQSTEAFF. The full variable domain, rest sourced from reference TRBV5-1 and TRBJ1-1, is KAGVTQTPRYLIKTRGQQVTLSCSPISGHRSVSWYQQTPGQGLQFLFEYFSETQRNKGNFPGRFSGRQFSNSRSEMNVSTLELGDSALYLCASSLEQSTEAFFGQGTRLTVV.

This clone was seen just once. The chain joins TRBV28 to TRBJ2-1; no definite D call. The CDR3 has 14 residues. Trimming removed 10 bases from V and 3 bases from J, with 16 bases in between. Germline CDR1 MDHEN, CDR2 SYDVKM. The CDR3 DNA reads TGTGCCACCGATAACGAAAAAAACTACAATGAGCAGTTCTTC. Amino acid sequence: CATDNEKNYNEQFF.

The V gene is TRBV5-8, the J gene TRBJ2-5, with D tentatively TRBD2 (6 bases). Germline V CDR1 and CDR2: SGHTS, YDEGEE. The CDR3 runs 16 residues. Trimming pared 0 bases from V and 2 bases from J, leaving 14 bases between. The CDR3 loop reads CASSLVGGTGQETQYF. CDR3 DNA sequence: TGTGCCAGCAGCTTGGTGGGGGGTACAGGTCAAGAGACCCAGTACTTC.

The gene calls are TRBV4-2 and TRBJ1-2; TRBD1 is a possible D gene (6 bases). The germline CDR1 and CDR2 sequences are LGHNA and YNFKEQ. The CDR3 is 17 amino acids. V was clipped by 0 bases and J by 4 bases, with 18 bases between them. The CDR3 DNA sequence: TGTGCCAGCAGCCAAGAAAGTGGGGGCCTTATATCCTATGGCTACACCTTC. It specifies CASSQESGGLISYGYTF.

The chain uses TRBV6-1 and TRBJ1-3, with D possibly TRBD1 on 5 matching bases. Deletions cut 6 bases from V and 0 bases from J, with 12 bases between. Per germline, CDR1 MNHNS and CDR2 SASEGT. This CDR3 is 15 amino acids long. CDR3 DNA sequence: TGTGCCAGCAGCAAGAGGGGAGACTCTGGAAACACCATATATTTT. Encoded protein: CASSKRGDSGNTIYF.

The CDR3 protein is CAITDRGYNEQFF. Written as DNA, the CDR3 is TGTGCCATCACCGACAGGGGATACAATGAGCAGTTCTTC. The gene calls are TRBV10-3 and TRBJ2-1, with 8 bases lining up with TRBD1. This CDR3 has 13 amino acids. V was pared by 7 bases and J by 4 bases, with 3 bases of the junction left unmatched. CDR1 and CDR2 (germline): ENHRY, SYGVKD.

This rearrangement joins TRBV29-1 to TRBJ2-3; TRBD2 aligns across 12 bases. V gave up 8 bases and J gave up 3 bases; unmatched junction bases: 6. The CDR3 contains 14 residues. Germline V gives CDR1 SQVTM, CDR2 ANQGSEA. The CDR3 loop reads CSLTLAGGTDTQYF. CDR3 sequence (DNA): TGCAGCCTGACCCTAGCGGGGGGGACAGATACGCAGTATTTT.

The rearrangement uses TRBV29-1 and TRBJ2-1, with 7 bases fitting TRBD2. This CDR3 comprises 13 residues. Germline V gives CDR1 SQVTM, CDR2 ANQGSEA. With 7 bases clipped from V and 3 bases from J, the junction kept 6 bases outside the gene matches. CDR3 nucleotides: TGCAGCGCTGGCAGCGGGGACTACAATGAGCAGTTCTTC. Translating it yields CSAGSGDYNEQFF.

This clone was recorded only once. The chain couples TRBV11-2 to TRBJ2-7; tentative D call: TRBD2 (6 bases). The germline V and J ends were trimmed by 2 bases and 7 bases, with 21 bases remaining between them. CDR3 length: 16 residues. Per germline, CDR1 SGHAT and CDR2 FQNNGV. This CDR3 is CASSLSAGGPQKEQYF. CDR3 sequence (DNA): TGTGCCAGCAGCTTATCGGCTGGAGGGCCACAGAAGGAGCAGTACTTC.

The V gene is TRBV18, the J gene TRBJ2-7; D remains unclear. The V end lost 6 bases, the J end lost 2 bases, and 11 bases lay between the germline ends. The CDR3 extends over 13 amino acids. From germline, CDR1 is KGHSH and CDR2 LQKENI. This CDR3 reads CASSAGRTYEQYF. The CDR3 DNA sequence: TGTGCCAGCTCGGCCGGACGGACCTACGAGCAGTACTTC. Full variable domain (remainder filled in from reference TRBV18 and TRBJ2-7): NAGVMQNPRHLVRRRGQEARLRCSPMKGHSHVYWYRQLPEEGLKFMVYLQKENIIDESGMPKERFSAEFPKEGPSILRIQQVVRGDSAAYFCASSAGRTYEQYFGPGTRLTVT.

The chain uses TRBV18 and TRBJ2-3; D is possibly TRBD2 (5 bases). The germline CDR1 and CDR2 sequences are KGHSH and LQKENI. The CDR3 is made up of 14 amino acids. The V end was cut by 4 bases, the J end by 0 bases, with 8 bases between. CDR3 in DNA: TGTGCCAGCTCACTCGGCGGGAGCACAGATACGCAGTATTTT. The encoded protein is CASSLGGSTDTQYF.

The CDR3 DNA sequence: TGTGCCAGTGCTGAGCGGGGGGGCTCTTGGGAGCAGTACTTC. Its protein product is CASAERGGSWEQYF. This chain joins TRBV19 and TRBJ2-7, with 10 bases identical to TRBD2. In germline, CDR1 is LNHDA, CDR2 SQIVND (reference sequence). V lost 8 bases and J lost 7; bases outside the gene matches: 11. The CDR3 is 14 amino acids.

The V and J genes are TRBV5-4 and TRBJ1-6; 7 nucleotides align to TRBD1. The CDR3 is 14 residues long. The germline V gene has CDR1 SGHNT and CDR2 YYREEE (reference sequence). V shed 0 bases and J 10 bases; nucleotides not matched to a gene: 4. CDR3 region: CASSLDRGGSPLHF. The CDR3 bases are TGTGCCAGCAGCTTGGACAGGGGCGGCTCACCCCTCCACTTT. The whole variable domain, remainder taken from reference TRBV5-4 and TRBJ1-6, is ETGVTQSPTHLIKTRGQQVTLRCSSQSGHNTVSWYQQALGQGPQFIFQYYREEENGRGNFPPRFSGLQFPNYSSELNVNALELDDSALYLCASSLDRGGSPLHFGNGTRLTVT.

This chain uses TRBV11-2 with TRBJ1-3; D perhaps matches TRBD1 (5 bases). Germline V CDR1 and CDR2: SGHAT, FQNNGV. The CDR3 is made up of 14 amino acids. V lost 6 bases and J lost 8, with 17 bases in between. CDR3: CASRPLTVRHTIYF. The CDR3 DNA follows: TGTGCCAGCAGACCCTTGACAGTTCGACACACCATATATTTT.

The genes are TRBV5-1 and TRBJ2-3; no reliable D call. V gave up 1 base and J gave up 5 bases, with 14 bases separating them. The CDR3 extends over 15 amino acids. Germline V gene sequence: CDR1 SGHRS, CDR2 YFSETQ. CDR3 sequence (DNA): TGCGCCAGCAGCTTGCCGGACCCACCGGGAGATACGCAGTATTTT. It is translated as CASSLPDPPGDTQYF.

V and J are TRBV7-2 and TRBJ2-3; TRBD2 matches at 8 bases. The V segment lost 1 base and the J segment 2 bases; nucleotides outside the gene matches: 5. CDR1 and CDR2 (germline): SGHTA, FQGNSA. There are 16 residues in the CDR3. The CDR3 sequence is CASSLVTSVPTDTQYF. CDR3 DNA sequence: TGTGCCAGCAGCTTAGTGACTAGCGTACCCACAGATACGCAGTATTTT.

The chain uses TRBV7-3 and TRBJ2-1; no reliable D call. Trimming removed 1 base at V and 0 bases at J, with 7 bases between. The CDR3 extends over 15 amino acids. Germline CDR1 SGHTA, CDR2 FQGTGA. For the CDR3, the DNA is TGTGCCAGCAGCTTAAATGGGGTCTCCTACAATGAGCAGTTCTTC. This encodes CASSLNGVSYNEQFF.

The chain combines TRBV6-1 with TRBJ1-5; no definite D call. Germline lookup yields CDR1 MNHNS and CDR2 SASEGT. The V and J ends lost 1 base and 11 bases respectively, with 6 bases between them. The CDR3 consists of 11 residues. CDR3 bases: TGTGCCAGCAGTGAAGGCCGATCCCAGCATTTT. Translating gives CASSEGRSQHF.

This chain joins TRBV19 and TRBJ2-1; D might be TRBD2 (5 bases). The CDR3 totals 15 residues. The V gene's germline CDR1 is LNHDA and CDR2 SQIVND (reference sequence). Trimming pared 3 bases from V and 9 bases from J, leaving 18 bases between. CDR3: CASSIPSSRSIEQFF. In DNA, the CDR3 is TGTGCCAGTAGTATCCCCTCTAGCCGGAGTATTGAGCAGTTCTTC.

The chain couples TRBV19 to TRBJ1-4; TRBD1 agrees at 9 bases. With V trimmed by 6 bases and J by 8 bases, 19 bases remained unmatched. The germline CDR1 and CDR2 sequences are LNHDA and SQIVND (reference sequence). This CDR3 has 18 residues. The CDR3 region is CASSQQGARHSGGEKLFF. As DNA, the CDR3 is TGTGCCAGTAGCCAACAGGGGGCGCGACACTCCGGCGGCGAAAAACTGTTTTTT.

V is TRBV29-1 and J is TRBJ1-2, with 7 nucleotides matching TRBD1. CDR3 length equals 15 residues. Germline trimming cut 7 bases from V and 4 bases from J; bases unmatched to any gene: 15. Germline CDR1 SQVTM, CDR2 ANQGSEA. CDR3 sequence: CSAPLLQGKGYGYTF. CDR3 DNA sequence: TGCAGCGCCCCACTACTACAGGGGAAGGGCTATGGCTACACCTTC.

The chain carries TRBV5-1 and TRBJ2-2, with TRBD2 matching 10 bases. V lost 1 base, J lost 1 base, and 1 base stayed unmatched. The germline CDR1 and CDR2 sequences are SGHRS and YFSETQ. The CDR3 consists of 16 residues. CDR3 sequence (DNA): TGCGCCAGCAGCTTGCCTAGCGGGGGGAACACCGGGGAGCTGTTTTTT. Amino acid sequence: CASSLPSGGNTGELFF.

The J gene is TRBJ1-6, the V gene TRBV6-1, with D tentatively TRBD1 (6 bases). This CDR3 is 13 amino acids long. Germline CDR1 is MNHNS and CDR2 is SASEGT. The germline V and J ends were trimmed by 6 bases and 16 bases, with 19 bases remaining between them. Here the CDR3 reads CASSPERTGFLHF. CDR3 in DNA: TGTGCCAGCAGCCCTGAGAGAACAGGGTTTCTCCACTTT.